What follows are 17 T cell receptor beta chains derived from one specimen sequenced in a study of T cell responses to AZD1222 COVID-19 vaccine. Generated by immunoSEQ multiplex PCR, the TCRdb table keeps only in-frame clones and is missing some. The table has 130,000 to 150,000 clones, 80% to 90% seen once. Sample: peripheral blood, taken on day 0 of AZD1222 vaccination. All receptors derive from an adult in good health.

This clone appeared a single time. The CDR3 DNA reads TGCGCCAGCAGCCACGAGAGAAGCTGGGAGACCCAGTACTTC. This sequence encodes CASSHERSWETQYF. This chain joins TRBV5-1 and TRBJ2-5, with unresolved D. The V and J ends lost 4 bases and 5 bases respectively, with 15 bases between them. The length of the CDR3 is 14 residues. CDR1 and CDR2 from the germline V gene are SGHRS and YFSETQ. Full variable domain (outside the CDR3, taken from reference TRBV5-1 and TRBJ2-5): KAGVTQTPRYLIKTRGQQVTLSCSPISGHRSVSWYQQTPGQGLQFLFEYFSETQRNKGNFPGRFSGRQFSNSRSEMNVSTLELGDSALYLCASSHERSWETQYFGPGTRLLVL.

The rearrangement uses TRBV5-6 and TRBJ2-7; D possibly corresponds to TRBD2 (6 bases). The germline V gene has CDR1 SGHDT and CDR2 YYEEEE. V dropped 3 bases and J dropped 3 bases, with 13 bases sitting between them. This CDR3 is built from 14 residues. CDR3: CASSSDGGDYEQYF. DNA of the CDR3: TGTGCCAGCAGCTCTGACGGGGGAGACTACGAGCAGTACTTC.

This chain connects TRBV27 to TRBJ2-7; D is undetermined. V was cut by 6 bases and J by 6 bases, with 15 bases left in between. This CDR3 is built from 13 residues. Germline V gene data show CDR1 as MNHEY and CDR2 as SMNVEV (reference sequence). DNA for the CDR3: TGTGCCAGCAGGGTTATGTGGGGTGGCGAGCAGTACTTC. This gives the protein CASRVMWGGEQYF.

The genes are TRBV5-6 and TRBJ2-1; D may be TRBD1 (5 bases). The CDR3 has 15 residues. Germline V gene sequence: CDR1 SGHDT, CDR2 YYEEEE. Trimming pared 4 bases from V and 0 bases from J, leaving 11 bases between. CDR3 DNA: TGTGCCAGCAGCCGCCGACAGAGCTCCTACAATGAGCAGTTCTTC. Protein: CASSRRQSSYNEQFF.

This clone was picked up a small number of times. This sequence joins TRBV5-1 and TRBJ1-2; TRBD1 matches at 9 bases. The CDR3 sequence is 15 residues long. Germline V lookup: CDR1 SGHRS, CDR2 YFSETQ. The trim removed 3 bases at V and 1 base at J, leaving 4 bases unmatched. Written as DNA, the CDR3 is TGCGCCAGCAGCTCCGGACAGGGGTATAACTATGGCTACACCTTC. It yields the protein CASSSGQGYNYGYTF.

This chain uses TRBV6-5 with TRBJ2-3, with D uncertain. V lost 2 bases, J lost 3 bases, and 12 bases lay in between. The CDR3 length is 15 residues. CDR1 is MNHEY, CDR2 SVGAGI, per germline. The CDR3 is CASSYGLIGTDTQYF. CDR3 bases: TGTGCCAGCAGTTACGGGCTGATTGGGACAGATACGCAGTATTTT.

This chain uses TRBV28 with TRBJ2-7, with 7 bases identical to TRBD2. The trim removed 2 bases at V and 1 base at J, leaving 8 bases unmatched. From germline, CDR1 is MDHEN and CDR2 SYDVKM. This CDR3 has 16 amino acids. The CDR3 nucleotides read TGTGCCAGCAGTTTACCCGGGAGGTCCGGGTCCTACGAGCAGTACTTC. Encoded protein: CASSLPGRSGSYEQYF.

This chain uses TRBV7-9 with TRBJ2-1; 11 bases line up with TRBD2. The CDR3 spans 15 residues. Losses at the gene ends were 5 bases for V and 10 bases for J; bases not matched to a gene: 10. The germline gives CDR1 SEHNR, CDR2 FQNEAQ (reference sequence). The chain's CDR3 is CASSLSGRADSEQFF. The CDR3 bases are TGTGCCAGCAGCCTTAGCGGGAGGGCCGATTCCGAGCAGTTCTTC.

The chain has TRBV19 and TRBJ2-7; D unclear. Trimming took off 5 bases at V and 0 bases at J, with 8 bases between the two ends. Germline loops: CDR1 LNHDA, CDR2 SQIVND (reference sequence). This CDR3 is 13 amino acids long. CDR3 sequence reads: CASSVASSYEQYF. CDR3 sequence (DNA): TGTGCCAGTAGTGTCGCAAGCTCCTACGAGCAGTACTTC.

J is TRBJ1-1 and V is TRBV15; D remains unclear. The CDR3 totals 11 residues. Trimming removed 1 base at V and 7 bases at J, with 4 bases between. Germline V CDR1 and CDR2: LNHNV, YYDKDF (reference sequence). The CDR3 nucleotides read TGTGCCACCAGCAGAGTAGGTGAAGCTTTCTTT. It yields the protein CATSRVGEAFF.

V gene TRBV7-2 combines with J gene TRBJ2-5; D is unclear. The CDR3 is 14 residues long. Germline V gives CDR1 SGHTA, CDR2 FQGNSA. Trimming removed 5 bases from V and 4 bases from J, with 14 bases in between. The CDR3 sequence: CASSHGPARETQYF. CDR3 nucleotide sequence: TGTGCCAGCAGCCACGGACCCGCCCGAGAGACCCAGTACTTC.

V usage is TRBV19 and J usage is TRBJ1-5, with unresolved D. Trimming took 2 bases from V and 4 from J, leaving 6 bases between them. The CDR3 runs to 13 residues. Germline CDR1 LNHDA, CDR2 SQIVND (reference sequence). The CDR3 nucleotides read TGTGCCAGTAGTATATCGGCGAATCAGCCCCAGCATTTT. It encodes CASSISANQPQHF.

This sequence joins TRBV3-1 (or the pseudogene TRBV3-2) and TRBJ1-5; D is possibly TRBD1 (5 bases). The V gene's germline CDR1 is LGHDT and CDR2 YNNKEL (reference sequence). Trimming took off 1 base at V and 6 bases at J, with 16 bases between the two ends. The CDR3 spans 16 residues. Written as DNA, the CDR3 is TGTGCCAGCAGCCAAGGGCCGGCGGGGGATATTCAGCCCCAGCATTTT. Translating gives CASSQGPAGDIQPQHF.

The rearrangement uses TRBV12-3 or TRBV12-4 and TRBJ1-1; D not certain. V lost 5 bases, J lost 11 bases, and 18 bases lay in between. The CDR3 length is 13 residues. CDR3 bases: TGTGCCAGCAGTGATCTTGACCGCTCCAGGGCTTTCTTT. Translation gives CASSDLDRSRAFF.

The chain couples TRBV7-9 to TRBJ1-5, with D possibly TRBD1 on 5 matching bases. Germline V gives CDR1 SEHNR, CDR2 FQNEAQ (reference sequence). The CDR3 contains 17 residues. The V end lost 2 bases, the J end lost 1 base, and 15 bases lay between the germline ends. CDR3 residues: CASSLPFPRESNQPQHF. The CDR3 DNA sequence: TGTGCCAGCAGCTTACCGTTTCCCAGGGAAAGCAATCAGCCCCAGCATTTT.

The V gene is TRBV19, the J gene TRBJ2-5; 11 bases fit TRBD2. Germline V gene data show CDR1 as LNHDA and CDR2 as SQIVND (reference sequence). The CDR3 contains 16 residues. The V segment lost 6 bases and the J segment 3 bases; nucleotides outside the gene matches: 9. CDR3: CASSLLAGASKETQYF. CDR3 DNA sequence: TGTGCCAGTAGCCTACTAGCGGGGGCCTCGAAAGAGACCCAGTACTTC.

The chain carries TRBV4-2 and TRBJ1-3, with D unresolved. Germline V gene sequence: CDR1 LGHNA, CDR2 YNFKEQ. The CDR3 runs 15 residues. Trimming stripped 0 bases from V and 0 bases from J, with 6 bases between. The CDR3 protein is CASSQDHLSGNTIYF. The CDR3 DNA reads TGTGCCAGCAGCCAAGATCACCTCTCTGGAAACACCATATATTTT.